This entry lists 12 T cell receptor beta chains sequenced from one sample in a study of tumor and adjacent non-tumor tissue in lung cancer. This sample's RNA came from whole unsorted tissue. Distant lung tissue was collected more than 3 cm away from the tumor edge. TCRbeta libraries were built with three rounds of nested PCR, modified from ARM-PCR. From the multiplex PCR reads, TCRdb called clonotypes with MiXCR, one entry per CDR3 protein. The sample has about 86,000 distinct CDR3 sequences, 76% seen once; the top ten hold roughly a fifth. Specimen: distant non-tumor lung tissue. These receptors originate from a woman aged 45-59 years with non-small cell lung cancer.

This chain uses TRBV30 with TRBJ2-2; 9 bases fit TRBD1. This CDR3 region has 14 residues. From germline, CDR1 is GTSNPN and CDR2 SVGIG (reference sequence). The CDR3 spells CGRRTGVRTGELFF. Here the CDR3 DNA reads TGTGGCAGGAGGACAGGGGTTCGAACCGGGGAGCTGTTTTTT. Drawing the rest from reference TRBV30 and TRBJ2-2, the complete variable domain is SQTIHQWPATLVQPVGSPLSLECTVEGTSNPNLYWYRQAAGRGLQLLFYSVGIGQISSEVPQNLSASRPQDRQFILSSKKLLLSDSGFYLCGRRTGVRTGELFFGEGSRLTVL.

This clonotype appeared a few times. This likely comes from a read error, as the CDR3 has no conserved phenylalanine or tryptophan at its end. The rearrangement joins TRBV11-2 to TRBJ1-2; D is unclear. CDR3 length: 13 amino acids. CDR1 is SGHAT, CDR2 FQNNGV, per germline. The DNA of the CDR3 is TGTGCCACTGGACCCGGGGAAGACTATGGTTACACCTCC. It translates to CATGPGEDYGYTS.

This clonotype was observed a handful of times. The CDR3 ends on some other residue instead of the conserved phenylalanine or tryptophan, so this is likely a read error. The chain recombines TRBV6-5 with TRBJ2-1; 9 bases fit TRBD2. Germline V gene lookup returns CDR1 MNHEY and CDR2 SVGAGI. CDR3 length: 16 amino acids. The CDR3 loop reads CACSYSSSGKNNEQFS. The CDR3 DNA is TGTGCCTGCAGTTACTCGTCTAGCGGGAAGAACAATGAGCAGTTCTCC.

As for this clonotype: The conserved phenylalanine or tryptophan normally closing the CDR3 is absent here, so this likely arose from a read error. The chain combines TRBV4-1 with TRBJ2-2; 15 bases agree with TRBD2. From germline, CDR1 is MGHRA and CDR2 YSYEKL. The CDR3 spans 21 residues. Germline trimming cut 7 bases from V and 0 bases from J; bases unmatched to any gene: 15. CDR3 nucleotide sequence: TGCGCCAGCAACCAGTACGAAGGACTAGCGGGAGGGCCCGCGAACACCGGGGAGCTGTTTCTT. Translating it yields CASNQYEGLAGGPANTGELFL.

J is TRBJ2-7 and V is TRBV20-1; the D is unclear. The CDR3 runs to 12 residues. Trimming took 7 bases from V and 6 from J, leaving 16 bases between them. Germline V gene lookup returns CDR1 DFQATT and CDR2 SNEGSKA (reference sequence). The CDR3 here is CSVSKGDGEQYF. The CDR3 DNA reads TGCAGTGTTAGTAAAGGAGACGGCGAGCAGTACTTC.

As regards this clonotype: The CDR3 does not end in the conserved phenylalanine or tryptophan, so this is likely a read error. This chain links TRBV4-1 with TRBJ2-7; D is unclear. Trimming removed 6 bases at V and 0 bases at J, with 15 bases between. CDR3 length equals 15 residues. The germline CDR1 and CDR2 sequences are MGHRA and YSYEKL. CDR3 sequence reads: CASSHRQSTSYEQYL. The CDR3 coding sequence is TGCGCCAGCAGTCATAGACAATCGACCTCCTACGAGCAGTACCTC.

This clonotype was picked up one time. No conserved phenylalanine or tryptophan is present at the end of the CDR3, so a read error is the likely explanation. This chain connects TRBV28 to TRBJ2-3; D is perhaps TRBD2 (6 bases). Germline V gene lookup returns CDR1 MDHEN and CDR2 SYDVKM. Trimming took 6 bases from V and 4 from J, leaving 20 bases between them. The CDR3 loop spans 16 amino acids. CDR3 sequence reads: CASSRRSGGISDTQYL. The CDR3 DNA sequence: TGTGCCAGCAGCCGTAGGAGTGGCGGGATCTCAGATACGCAGTATCTT.

Turning to this clonotype: An end of the junction does not agree with germline; a read error may underlie this. V gene TRBV24-1 combines with J gene TRBJ2-5; D perhaps matches TRBD2 (6 bases). The CDR3 runs to 15 residues. Germline assignment: CDR1 KGHDR and CDR2 SFDVKD. The CDR3 sequence is CATSGRAAAQETKYF. Written as DNA, the CDR3 is TGTGCCACCAGTGGGAGGGCAGCGGCGCAAGAGACCAAGTACTTC.

As regards this clonotype: This CDR3 is missing its conserved last phenylalanine or tryptophan, likely due to a read error. This chain uses TRBV11-2 with TRBJ2-3, with unresolved D. Between the trimmed V and J ends, which lost 1 base and 5 bases, there was a span of 16 bases. Germline lookup yields CDR1 SGHAT and CDR2 FQNNGV. The CDR3 length is 16 residues. The CDR3 loop is CASSLGVLTGIDTQYL. In nucleotides, the CDR3 is TGTGCCAGCAGCTTAGGGGTCCTAACCGGCATAGATACGCAGTATTTG.

This clonotype has more than one count but fewer than ten. The chain couples TRBV20-1 to TRBJ2-5; the D call may be TRBD1 or TRBD2 (6 bases each). The CDR3 loop spans 13 amino acids. Between the trimmed V and J ends, which lost 5 bases and 1 base, there was a span of 11 bases. Germline CDR1 is DFQATT and CDR2 is SNEGSKA (reference sequence). CDR3 sequence (DNA): TGCAGTGCTGGCGGGACAATCCAAGAGACCCAGTACTTC. It yields the protein CSAGGTIQETQYF.

Regarding this clonotype: An end of the junction differs from the germline gene, which may be a read error. V and J are TRBV6-5 and TRBJ1-6, with 9 positions matching TRBD1. The germline V gene has CDR1 MNHEY and CDR2 SVGAGI. This CDR3 is built from 16 residues. CDR3 amino acids: CATSYSAGQGGSPFHF. In nucleotides, the CDR3 is TGTGCCACCAGTTACTCTGCGGGACAGGGAGGATCACCCTTCCACTTT.

A word on this clonotype: A much larger clone differs from this one at a single base, so this may be a read error. This sequence joins TRBV30 and TRBJ2-1; 7 nucleotides agree with TRBD2. The CDR3 consists of 17 residues. Germline V gives CDR1 GTSNPN, CDR2 SVGIG (reference sequence). Trimming removed 0 bases from V and 7 bases from J; junction bases left unmatched: 15. The CDR3 spells CAWSVFGTNGRPNEQFF. In DNA, the CDR3 is TGTGCCTGGAGTGTTTTCGGGACTAACGGGAGGCCTAATGAGCAGTTCTTC.